There are a few counts of the clone carrying this TCR beta chain. Its specificity is not known. This specimen belongs to a study of Graves' ophthalmopathy and Graves' hyperthyroidism. Findings and limits, study-wide: Between ophthalmopathy and stable hyperthyroidism, a 13-signature model drew a separation with just over 85% sensitivity and approximately 79% specificity.

Participants with hyperthyroidism, aged 18 to 65, were newly diagnosed with under 2 months' duration. Patients were diagnosed from clinical symptoms, serum thyroxine, TRAb, thyroid ultrasound and orbital computed tomography. Scientists amplified the TCR beta CDR3 regions from RNA transcripts. After a first-round RT-PCR with HTBI primers, a second-round multiplex PCR was run. Each CDR3 protein is one row after TCRdb ran MiXCR on the multiplex PCR reads. The table records over a million distinct CDR3 sequences, less than 45% of them present only once. The V gene's germline CDR1 is SGHVS and CDR2 FNYEAQ. The CDR3 is 15 amino acids.

The chain is built from TRBV7-6 and TRBJ2-5, with TRBD2 matching 9 bases. The receptor was derived from an adult man with Graves' hyperthyroidism. Sequencing was performed on peripheral blood or thyroid tissue (not recorded which). The CDR3 reads CATKRAGGEGETQYF. The CDR3, as DNA: TGTGCGACGAAAAGGGCGGGAGGGGAAGGAGAGACCCAGTACTTC. Full variable domain (missing parts from reference TRBV7-6 and TRBJ2-5): GAGVSQSPRYKVTKRGQDVALRCDPISGHVSLYWYRQALGQGPEFLTYFNYEAQQDKSGLPNDRFSAERPEGSISTLTIQRTEQRDSAMYRCATKRAGGEGETQYFGPGTRLLVL.